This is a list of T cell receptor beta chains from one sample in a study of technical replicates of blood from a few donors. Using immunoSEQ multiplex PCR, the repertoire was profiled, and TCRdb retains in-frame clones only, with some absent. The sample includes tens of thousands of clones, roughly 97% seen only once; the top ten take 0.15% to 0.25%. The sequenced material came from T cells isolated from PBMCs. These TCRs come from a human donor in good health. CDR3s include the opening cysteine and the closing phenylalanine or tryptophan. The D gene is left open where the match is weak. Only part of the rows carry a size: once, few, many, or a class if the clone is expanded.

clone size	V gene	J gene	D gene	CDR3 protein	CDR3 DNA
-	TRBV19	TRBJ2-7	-	CASTPGPDGSYEQYF	TGTGCCAGTACCCCTGGGCCAGATGGGTCCTACGAGCAGTACTTC
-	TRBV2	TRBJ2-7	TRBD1	CASSEANQGVEQYF	TGTGCCAGCAGTGAAGCGAACCAGGGGGTCGAGCAGTACTTC
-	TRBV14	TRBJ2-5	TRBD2	CASSHRGGIETQYF	TGTGCCAGCAGCCACCGGGGGGGCATTGAGACCCAGTACTTC
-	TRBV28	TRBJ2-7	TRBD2	CASSLGLAPILLYEQYF	TGTGCCAGCAGCCTTGGACTAGCCCCGATACTACTCTACGAGCAGTACTTC
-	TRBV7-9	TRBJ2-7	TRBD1	CASGPRTGNIEQYF	TGTGCCAGCGGTCCAAGGACAGGGAATATCGAGCAGTACTTC
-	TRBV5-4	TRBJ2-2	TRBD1	CASSLGDRDTGELFF	TGTGCCAGCAGCTTGGGGGACAGGGACACCGGGGAGCTGTTTTTT
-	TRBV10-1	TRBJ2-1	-	CASSESVRTYNEQFF	TGCGCCAGCAGTGAGTCGGTACGGACTTACAATGAGCAGTTCTTC
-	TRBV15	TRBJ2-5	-	CATSRDSGVGETQYF	TGTGCCACCAGCAGAGATAGCGGAGTGGGAGAGACCCAGTACTTC
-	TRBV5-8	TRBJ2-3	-	CASSFGLAFTDTQYF	TGTGCCAGCAGCTTCGGGCTAGCGTTCACAGATACGCAGTATTTT
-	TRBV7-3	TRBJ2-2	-	CASSPLLGNTGELFF	TGTGCCAGCAGCCCATTACTAGGGAACACCGGGGAGCTGTTTTTT
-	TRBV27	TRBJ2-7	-	CASSSPWASSYEQYF	TGTGCCAGCAGTTCTCCGTGGGCGAGCTCCTACGAGCAGTACTTC
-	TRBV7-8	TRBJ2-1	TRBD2	CASSLATSGSAEQFF	TGTGCCAGCAGCTTAGCAACTAGCGGGAGTGCTGAGCAGTTCTTC
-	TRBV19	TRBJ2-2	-	CASASISGGELFF	TGTGCCAGCGCCTCGATTTCCGGCGGGGAGCTGTTTTTT
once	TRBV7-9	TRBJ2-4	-	CASSGRGNIQYF	TGTGCCAGCAGCGGGCGGGGAAACATTCAGTACTTC
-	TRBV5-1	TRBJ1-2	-	CASSRSSGERDGYTF	TGCGCCAGCAGCCGAAGCTCAGGGGAGCGTGATGGCTACACCTTC
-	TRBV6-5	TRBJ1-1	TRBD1	CASSTTGVNTEAFF	TGTGCCAGCAGTACGACAGGGGTGAACACTGAAGCTTTCTTT
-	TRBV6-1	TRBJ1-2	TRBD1	CASSRDREDGYTF	TGTGCCAGCAGTAGGGACAGGGAGGATGGCTACACCTTC
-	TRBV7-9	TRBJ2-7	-	CASSFNRGNSYEQYF	TGTGCCAGCAGCTTTAATCGGGGAAACTCCTACGAGCAGTACTTC
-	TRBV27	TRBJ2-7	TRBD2	CASSPMGLAGRSSEQYF	TGTGCCAGCAGTCCTATGGGATTAGCGGGGCGAAGCTCCGAGCAGTACTTC
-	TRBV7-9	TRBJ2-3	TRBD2	CAIGGAGTYTDTQYF	TGTGCTATTGGAGGAGCGGGAACTTACACAGATACGCAGTATTTT
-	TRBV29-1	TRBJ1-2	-	CSVEDPAGKYGYTF	TGCAGCGTTGAAGATCCGGCAGGAAAGTATGGCTACACCTTC
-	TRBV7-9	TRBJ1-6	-	CASSLARAGNSPLHF	TGTGCCAGCAGCTTAGCCAGGGCTGGGAATTCACCCCTCCACTTT
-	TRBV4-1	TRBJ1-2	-	CASSQNRELSGYTF	TGCGCCAGCAGCCAAAACAGGGAGTTGAGTGGCTACACCTTC
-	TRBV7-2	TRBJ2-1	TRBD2	CASSLAGGPVYNEQFF	TGTGCCAGCAGCTTAGCGGGAGGGCCGGTATACAATGAGCAGTTCTTC
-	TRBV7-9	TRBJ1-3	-	CASSSPQAPGNTIYF	TGTGCCAGCAGCTCCCCACAGGCCCCTGGAAACACCATATATTTT
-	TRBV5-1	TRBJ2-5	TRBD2	CASSPDLAGGKETQYF	TGCGCCAGCAGCCCCGATCTAGCGGGAGGGAAAGAGACCCAGTACTTC
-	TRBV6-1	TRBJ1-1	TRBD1	CASSDSGGNTEAFF	TGTGCCAGCAGTGATTCAGGGGGGAACACTGAAGCTTTCTTT
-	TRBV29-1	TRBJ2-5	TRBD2	CSVGGTSGKVETQYF	TGCAGCGTTGGTGGGACTAGCGGGAAGGTAGAGACCCAGTACTTC
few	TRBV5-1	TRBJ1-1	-	CASSRDGRYTEAFF	TGCGCCAGCAGCCGCGACGGGAGGTACACTGAAGCTTTCTTT
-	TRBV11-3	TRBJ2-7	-	CASSLRGTYEQYF	TGTGCCAGCAGCCTCCGCGGGACTTACGAGCAGTACTTC